Described below is a single TCR beta chain sequence and its context. This sample is part of a study of early stage breast cancer tumors. Germline V gives CDR1 SGHVS, CDR2 FQNEAQ. V shed 6 bases and J 0 bases; nucleotides not matched to a gene: 8. The CDR3 has 16 amino acids. Sequenced by immunoSEQ multiplex PCR; TCRdb stores in-frame clones only, minus some. The sample has approximately 50,000 clones; 60% to 85% are singletons. The genes are TRBV7-8 and TRBJ1-3; TRBD1 matches 7 bases. This clonotype was obtained from a person aged 30-39 years with breast cancer. Sequences were obtained from blood. The CDR3 sequence: CASSPGTVRSGNTIYF. DNA of the CDR3: TGTGCCAGCAGTCCCGGGACAGTCCGCTCTGGAAACACCATATATTTT.